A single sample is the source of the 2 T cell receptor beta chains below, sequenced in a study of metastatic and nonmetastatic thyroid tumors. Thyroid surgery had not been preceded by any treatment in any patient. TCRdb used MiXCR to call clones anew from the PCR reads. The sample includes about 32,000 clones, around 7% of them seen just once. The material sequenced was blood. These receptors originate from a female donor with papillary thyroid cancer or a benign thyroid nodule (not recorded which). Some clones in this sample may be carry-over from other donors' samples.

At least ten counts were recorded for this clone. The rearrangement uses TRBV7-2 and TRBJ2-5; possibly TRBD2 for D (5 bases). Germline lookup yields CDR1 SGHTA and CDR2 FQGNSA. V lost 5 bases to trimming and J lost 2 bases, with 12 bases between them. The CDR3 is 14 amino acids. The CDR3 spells CASSPYGVQETQYF. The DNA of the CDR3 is TGTGCCAGCAGCCCCTACGGGGTACAAGAGACCCAGTACTTC.

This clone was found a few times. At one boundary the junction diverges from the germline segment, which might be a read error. CDR3 DNA: TGTGCCAGCAGTCCCCTCCCGACTAGCGGAGACTACGACCAGTACTTC. It codes for CASSPLPTSGDYDQYF. The rearrangement links TRBV27 to TRBJ2-7, with TRBD2 matching over 9 bases. CDR1 is MNHEY, CDR2 SMNVEV, per germline (reference sequence). The CDR3 has 16 amino acids.